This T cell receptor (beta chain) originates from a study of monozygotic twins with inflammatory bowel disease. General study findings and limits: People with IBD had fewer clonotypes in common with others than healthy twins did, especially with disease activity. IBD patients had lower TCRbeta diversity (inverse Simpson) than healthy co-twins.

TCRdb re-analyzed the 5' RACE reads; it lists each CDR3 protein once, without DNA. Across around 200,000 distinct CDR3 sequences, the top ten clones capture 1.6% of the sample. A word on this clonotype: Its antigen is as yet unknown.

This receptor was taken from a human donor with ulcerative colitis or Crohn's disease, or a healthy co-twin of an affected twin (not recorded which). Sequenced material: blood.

CDR3 amino acids: CASSPGQREAQHF. The chain carries TRBV12-3 or TRBV12-4 and TRBJ1-5; checking the TCRdb D call of TRBD1 is not possible without DNA. The CDR3 has 13 amino acids.